The rows below give T cell receptor beta chains drawn from one sample of a study of blood T cell repertoires in COVID-19. TCRdb's copy holds only in-frame clones and misses some; the assay was immunoSEQ multiplex PCR. The data show roughly 250,000 clones, with roughly 90% seen just once and approximately 7.6% held by the top ten. Sequences were obtained from peripheral blood. Source of these receptors: a man in his fifties or sixties who had recovered from COVID-19. Each CDR3 is given with its conserved first and last residue. Each record gives: clone size, V gene, D gene, J gene, CDR3 DNA, CDR3 protein. D genes are given only for firm matches. Clone size, where shown, is once, few, many, or a class for clones that have expanded.

size: .; V: TRBV20-1; D: .; J: TRBJ2-3; DNA: TGCAGTGCTAGTTGGCAGGGTGGGGCCACAGATACGCAGTATTTT; CDR3: CSASWQGGATDTQYF
size: .; V: TRBV5-5; D: .; J: TRBJ1-1; DNA: TGTGCCAGCAGCTTTAACCCCAGTGGTGAAGCTTTCTTT; CDR3: CASSFNPSGEAFF
size: .; V: TRBV3-1/TRBV3-2; D: .; J: TRBJ1-1; DNA: TGTGCCAGCAGCCGAAACAGGGACACTGAAGCTTTCTTT; CDR3: CASSRNRDTEAFF
size: .; V: TRBV10-2; D: TRBD1; J: TRBJ2-2; DNA: TGCGCCAGGTCCGAAGGACAGGGGGCGCCCGGGGAGCTGTTTTTT; CDR3: CARSEGQGAPGELFF
size: .; V: TRBV7-2; D: TRBD2; J: TRBJ2-1; DNA: TGTGCCAGCAGCTCCTATAGCGGGGGGACGGGTGAGCAGTTCTTC; CDR3: CASSSYSGGTGEQFF
size: .; V: TRBV7-9; D: .; J: TRBJ1-2; DNA: TGTGCCAGCAGCTTAGGCAGGTTCTATGGCTACACCTTC; CDR3: CASSLGRFYGYTF
size: .; V: TRBV6-5; D: .; J: TRBJ2-1; DNA: TGTGCCAGCAGTTACGCTACCTCCTACAATGAGCAGTTCTTC; CDR3: CASSYATSYNEQFF
size: once; V: TRBV6-1; D: TRBD1; J: TRBJ1-2; DNA: TGTGCCAGCAGTGAATATAGAACAGGGGGTAACTATGGCTACACCTTC; CDR3: CASSEYRTGGNYGYTF
size: .; V: TRBV5-4; D: .; J: TRBJ2-3; DNA: TGTGCCAGCAGCTTATCTTCTTCCCCGACAGATACGCAGTATTTT; CDR3: CASSLSSSPTDTQYF
size: .; V: TRBV30; D: TRBD1; J: TRBJ2-2; DNA: TGTGCCTGGAGGCGGGACAGGCCCGCTGGGGGCGGCGGGGAGCTGTTTTTT; CDR3: CAWRRDRPAGGGGELFF
size: .; V: TRBV7-8; D: TRBD1; J: TRBJ1-2; DNA: TGTGCCAGCAGCTTAGTTAACAGGGGGGATTATGGCTACACCTTC; CDR3: CASSLVNRGDYGYTF
size: .; V: TRBV5-1; D: TRBD2; J: TRBJ2-1; DNA: TGCGCCAGCAGCTCTACGGGGGGAGTGTACAATGAGCAGTTCTTC; CDR3: CASSSTGGVYNEQFF
size: .; V: TRBV28; D: .; J: TRBJ1-2; DNA: TGTGCCAGCAATAGGAGGTGGAACTATGGCTACACCTTC; CDR3: CASNRRWNYGYTF
size: .; V: TRBV28; D: TRBD1; J: TRBJ1-1; DNA: TGTGCCAGCAGTTCATCGACAACAGGGGGTACTGAAGCTTTCTTT; CDR3: CASSSSTTGGTEAFF
size: .; V: TRBV3-1/TRBV3-2; D: .; J: TRBJ2-2; DNA: TGTGCCAGCAGACCTCCACTCCGCCCCGGGGAGCTGTTTTTT; CDR3: CASRPPLRPGELFF
size: .; V: TRBV6-6; D: TRBD1; J: TRBJ1-2; DNA: TGTGCCAGCAGCTTCGGACAGGGTGGCTATGGCTACACCTTC; CDR3: CASSFGQGGYGYTF
size: .; V: TRBV27; D: .; J: TRBJ1-5; DNA: TGTGCCAGCAGTTTCCTTCCAGTTAGCAATCAGCCCCAGCATTTT; CDR3: CASSFLPVSNQPQHF
size: .; V: TRBV11-2; D: .; J: TRBJ1-6; DNA: TGTGCCAGCAGCTTAGGTCACAGCTTCTCGTTGAATTCACCCCTCCACTTT; CDR3: CASSLGHSFSLNSPLHF
size: .; V: TRBV6-5; D: TRBD1; J: TRBJ2-7; DNA: TGTGCCAGCGGTTACTCTAAAGACAGGGCCTCCGAGCAGTACTTC; CDR3: CASGYSKDRASEQYF
size: .; V: TRBV19; D: TRBD1; J: TRBJ1-1; DNA: TGTGCCAGTAGTGCCCGCAGGGGGCGGGGAGCCACTGAAGCTTTCTTT; CDR3: CASSARRGRGATEAFF
size: .; V: TRBV25-1; D: TRBD1; J: TRBJ2-2; DNA: TGTGCCAGCAGCCCGGGACAGGGGTGGGCCGGGGAGCTGTTTTTT; CDR3: CASSPGQGWAGELFF
size: .; V: TRBV29-1; D: .; J: TRBJ1-4; DNA: TGCAGCGCTATTAAGGGGCATGGTGAAAAACTGTTTTTT; CDR3: CSAIKGHGEKLFF